The rows below give T cell receptor beta chains drawn from one sample of a study of blood T cell repertoires in COVID-19. The repertoire was sequenced with immunoSEQ multiplex PCR; TCRdb's copy has only in-frame clones and lacks some. The repertoire consists of about 64,000 clones, with around nine tenths occurring once and the leading ten covering under 4%. The material sequenced was peripheral blood. The source is a man aged 65 to 85 with acute or convalescent COVID-19. The CDR3 runs from the conserved cysteine through the conserved F or W.

TRBV30	TRBJ2-1	CAWRGLAGPLDEQFF
TRBV30	TRBJ2-5	CAWSTGIQETQYF
TRBV7-3	TRBJ2-7	CASSLWGGPYYEQYF
TRBV28	TRBJ2-1	CASSFPLSGAYNEQFF
TRBV9	TRBJ2-1	CASSYGTANNEQFF
TRBV4-3	TRBJ2-1	CASSQDSGGAGEQFF
TRBV9	TRBJ2-3	CASSADLAGGQDTQYF
TRBV6-5	TRBJ2-2	CASSYQTGINTGELFF
TRBV3-1/TRBV3-2	TRBJ1-2	CASSQVPTGGDGYTF
TRBV28	TRBJ1-1	CASSLGQGGTEAFF
TRBV3-1/TRBV3-2	TRBJ1-1	CASRGASEAFF
TRBV19	TRBJ1-3	CASSMRGTGNTIYF
TRBV18	TRBJ1-3	CASSPARAPSGNTIYF
TRBV4-1	TRBJ1-1	CASSHRDRVNTEAFF
TRBV9	TRBJ1-3	CASSAVDSSGNTIYF
TRBV9	TRBJ2-5	CASSGLGTGGETQYF
TRBV24-1	TRBJ1-1	CATSQGAWTEAFF
TRBV7-2	TRBJ2-3	CASSFLAGGGRADTQYF
TRBV7-2	TRBJ1-2	CASNPGQGRYGYTF
TRBV10-3	TRBJ2-7	CAIRKGGGQVDEQYF
TRBV5-1	TRBJ2-7	CASSLEGTGSHEQYF
TRBV15	TRBJ2-5	CATSRDTSHVETQYF
TRBV6-5	TRBJ1-3	CASSYSRSSGNTIYF
TRBV2	TRBJ2-3	CASRGQGAADTQYF
TRBV2	TRBJ2-2	CASSLLTSGGNTGELFF
TRBV28	TRBJ2-7	CAVPGTGNEQYF
TRBV7-2	TRBJ1-1	CASSLGQYTEAFF
TRBV6-1	TRBJ2-7	CASSDPGQGLSYEQYF
TRBV28	TRBJ1-2	CASSSTSRQFYGYTF
TRBV30	TRBJ1-1	CAWRTAVNTEAFF
TRBV3-1/TRBV3-2	TRBJ2-3	CASSQGQGVDTQYF
TRBV2	TRBJ2-2	CASSEEGRGRTGELFF
TRBV6-5	TRBJ1-6	CASTAADRANSPLHF
TRBV7-2	TRBJ2-7	CASSFRSLALGGEQYF
TRBV30	TRBJ1-5	CAWSVLGPGRHQPQHF
TRBV7-2	TRBJ2-3	CASSSRGSGVPDTQYF
TRBV28	TRBJ1-3	CASSPRTGGNTIYF
TRBV2	TRBJ1-3	CASALTGVYGNTIYF
TRBV6-5	TRBJ1-3	CASFKGQHGNTIYF
TRBV19	TRBJ2-1	CASSIIKGNEQFF
TRBV25-1	TRBJ1-6	CASRGQNNSPLHF
TRBV10-2	TRBJ2-1	CASSVLFNEQFF
TRBV28	TRBJ1-1	CASGGWTEAFF
TRBV7-8	TRBJ1-1	CASSLEQGPEAFF
TRBV7-8	TRBJ1-3	CASSSSPVFSGNTIYF
TRBV2	TRBJ1-3	CASSSDRGSSGNTIYF
TRBV6-5	TRBJ2-2	CASSSGLAGGGELFF
TRBV24-1	TRBJ2-7	CATSEGQGASYEQYF
TRBV14	TRBJ2-7	CASSQVNSGGTYEQYF
TRBV28	TRBJ2-7	CASSTQGAGAYEQYF
TRBV5-1	TRBJ2-2	CASSLVDTFRANTGELFF
TRBV29-1	TRBJ1-2	CSVGQGQVYYTF
TRBV28	TRBJ1-1	CASRPLDSANTEAFF
TRBV11-1	TRBJ2-3	CASDVGQSTDTQYF
TRBV19	TRBJ2-7	CASSSASGGGAYEQYF
TRBV24-1	TRBJ1-6	CATSDGTVDSPLHF
TRBV24-1	TRBJ1-5	CATSDPGSNQPQHF
TRBV7-9	TRBJ2-1	CASSLGAGAYNEQFF
TRBV19	TRBJ1-2	CASSIGTGEVDYGYTF